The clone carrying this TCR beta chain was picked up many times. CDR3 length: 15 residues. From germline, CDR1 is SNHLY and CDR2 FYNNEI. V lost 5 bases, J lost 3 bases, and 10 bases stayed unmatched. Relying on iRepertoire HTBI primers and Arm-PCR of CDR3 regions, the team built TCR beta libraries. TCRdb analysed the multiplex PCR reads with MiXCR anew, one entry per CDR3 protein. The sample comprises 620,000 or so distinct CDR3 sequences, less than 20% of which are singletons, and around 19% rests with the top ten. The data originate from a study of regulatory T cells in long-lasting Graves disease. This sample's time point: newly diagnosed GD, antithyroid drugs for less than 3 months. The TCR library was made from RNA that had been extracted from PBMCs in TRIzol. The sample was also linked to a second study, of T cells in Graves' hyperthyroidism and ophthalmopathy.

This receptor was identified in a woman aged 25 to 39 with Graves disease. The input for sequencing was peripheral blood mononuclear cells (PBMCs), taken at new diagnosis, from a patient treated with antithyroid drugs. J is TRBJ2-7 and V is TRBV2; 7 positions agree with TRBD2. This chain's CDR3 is CASSLRGERYYEQYF. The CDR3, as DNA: TGTGCCAGCAGTTTACGGGGGGAGCGGTACTACGAGCAGTACTTC.